Sequencing of this TCR beta chain was carried out in a study of blood T cell repertoires in COVID-19. Study summary: Collection of acute and convalescent COVID-19 samples took place in the United States, Italy and Spain. Sources were T cells, B-cell-depleted T cells, or PBMCs; the material itself was cDNA or gDNA.

The CDR3 covers 17 residues. J lost 1 base, V lost 1 base, and 3 bases had no gene match. Germline-derived CDR1 and CDR2 are SGDLS and YYNGEE. Original data processing: Estimates of nucleated cell counts were drawn from the amplification of reference gene primers. TCRdb's table, derived via immunoSEQ multiplex PCR, lists solely in-frame clones and lacks some. The DNA gave D and trimming, while V, J and clone size come from that table. This table holds roughly 390,000 clones, 85% found once. The chain has TRBV9 and TRBJ2-2, with TRBD2 matching over 11 bases. Sequencing was carried out using peripheral blood. The receptor was isolated from a woman between 18 and 30 years old with acute or convalescent COVID-19. The CDR3 nucleotides read TGTGCCAGCAGCGTACCTAGCGGGGGGCAGAACACCGGGGAGCTGTTTTTT. Amino acid sequence: CASSVPSGGQNTGELFF.